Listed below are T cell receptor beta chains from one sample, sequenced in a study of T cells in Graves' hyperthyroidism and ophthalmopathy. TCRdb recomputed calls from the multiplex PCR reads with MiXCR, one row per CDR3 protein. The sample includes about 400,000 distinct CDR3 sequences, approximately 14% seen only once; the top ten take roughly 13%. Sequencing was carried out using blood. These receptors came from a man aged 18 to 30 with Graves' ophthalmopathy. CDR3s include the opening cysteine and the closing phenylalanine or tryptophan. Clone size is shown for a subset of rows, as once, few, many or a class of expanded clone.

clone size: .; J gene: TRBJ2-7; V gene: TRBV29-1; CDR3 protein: CSVARLAGLANEQYF
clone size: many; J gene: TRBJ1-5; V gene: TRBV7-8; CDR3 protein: CASGKGGGGDQPQHF
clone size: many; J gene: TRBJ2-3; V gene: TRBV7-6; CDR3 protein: CASSLKLAGGTDTQYF
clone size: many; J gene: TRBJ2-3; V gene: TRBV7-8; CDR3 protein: CASSLVAGGFGTDTQYF
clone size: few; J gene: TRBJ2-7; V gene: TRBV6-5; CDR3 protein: CASSYSSDSSYEQCF
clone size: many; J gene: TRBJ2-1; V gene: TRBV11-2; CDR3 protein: CASSPPGRGSNEQFF
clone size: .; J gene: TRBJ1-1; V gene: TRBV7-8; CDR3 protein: CASTYPDGVTEAFF
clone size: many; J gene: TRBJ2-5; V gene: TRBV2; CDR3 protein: CASSDWRQETQYF
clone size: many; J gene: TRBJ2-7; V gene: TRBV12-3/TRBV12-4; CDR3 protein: CASSLVGRGIGEQYF
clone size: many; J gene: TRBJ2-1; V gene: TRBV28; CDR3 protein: CASSQGRPTNEQFF
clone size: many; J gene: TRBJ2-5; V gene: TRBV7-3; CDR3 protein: CASSMTGDETQYF
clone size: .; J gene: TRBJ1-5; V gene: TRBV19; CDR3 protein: CASSGDSSNQPQHF
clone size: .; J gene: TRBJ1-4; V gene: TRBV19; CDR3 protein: CASSIGRRGRHEKLFF
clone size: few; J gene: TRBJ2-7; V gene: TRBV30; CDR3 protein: CAWTPNLYEQYF
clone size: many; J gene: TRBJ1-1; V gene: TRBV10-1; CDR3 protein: CASSGRRQGNTEAFF
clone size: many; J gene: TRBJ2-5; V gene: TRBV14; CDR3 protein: CASSHGDRQETQYF
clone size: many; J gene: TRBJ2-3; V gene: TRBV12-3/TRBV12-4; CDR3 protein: CASSTAGGDTQYF